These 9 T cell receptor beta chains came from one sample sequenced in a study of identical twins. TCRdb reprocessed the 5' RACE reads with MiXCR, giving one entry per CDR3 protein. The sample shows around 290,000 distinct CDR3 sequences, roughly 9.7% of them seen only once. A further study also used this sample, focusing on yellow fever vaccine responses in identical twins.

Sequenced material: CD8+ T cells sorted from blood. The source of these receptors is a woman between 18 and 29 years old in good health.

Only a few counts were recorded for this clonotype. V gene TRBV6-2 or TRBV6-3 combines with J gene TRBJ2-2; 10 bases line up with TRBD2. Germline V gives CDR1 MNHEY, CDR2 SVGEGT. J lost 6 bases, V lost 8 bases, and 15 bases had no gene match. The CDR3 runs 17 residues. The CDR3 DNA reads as TGTGCCAGCCTTAAATTCCTAGCGGGAGAAACCCCCGGGGAGCTGTTTTTT. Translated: CASLKFLAGETPGELFF.

This chain's CDR3 is CASSPGGGHQPQHF. Here the CDR3 DNA reads TGTGCCAGCAGCCCGGGGGGAGGTCATCAGCCCCAGCATTTT. The chain links TRBV7-9 to TRBJ1-5, with a weak D call TRBD1 (5 bases). Trimming removed 5 bases at V and 5 bases at J, with 13 bases between. The V gene's germline CDR1 is SEHNR and CDR2 FQNEAQ (reference sequence). CDR3 length equals 14 residues.

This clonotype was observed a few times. CDR3 protein: CAIRQADGNQPQHF. The CDR3 nucleotides are TGTGCCATCAGACAAGCTGATGGCAATCAGCCCCAGCATTTT. The chain combines TRBV10-3 with TRBJ1-5; no definite D call. This CDR3 comprises 14 residues. V shed 6 bases and J shed 2 bases, with 11 bases lying between them. Germline-derived CDR1 and CDR2 are ENHRY and SYGVKD.

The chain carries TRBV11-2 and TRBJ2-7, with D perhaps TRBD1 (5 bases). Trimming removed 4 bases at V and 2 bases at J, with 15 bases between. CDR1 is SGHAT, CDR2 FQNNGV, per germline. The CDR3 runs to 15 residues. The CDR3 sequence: CASSSPQGFAYEQYF. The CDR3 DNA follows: TGTGCCAGCAGCTCCCCCCAGGGTTTCGCCTACGAGCAGTACTTC. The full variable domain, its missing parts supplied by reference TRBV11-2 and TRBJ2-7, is EAGVAQSPRYKIIEKRQSVAFWCNPISGHATLYWYQQILGQGPKLLIQFQNNGVVDDSQLPKDRFSAERLKGVDSTLKIQPAKLEDSAVYLCASSSPQGFAYEQYFGPGTRLTVT.

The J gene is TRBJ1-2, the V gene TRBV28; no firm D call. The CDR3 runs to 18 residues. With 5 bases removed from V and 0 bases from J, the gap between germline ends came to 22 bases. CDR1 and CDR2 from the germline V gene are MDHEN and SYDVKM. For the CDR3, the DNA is TGTGCCAGCAGTCCCCTTGGTCTCTCCTCCTCAGCTAACTATGGCTACACCTTC. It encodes CASSPLGLSSSANYGYTF.

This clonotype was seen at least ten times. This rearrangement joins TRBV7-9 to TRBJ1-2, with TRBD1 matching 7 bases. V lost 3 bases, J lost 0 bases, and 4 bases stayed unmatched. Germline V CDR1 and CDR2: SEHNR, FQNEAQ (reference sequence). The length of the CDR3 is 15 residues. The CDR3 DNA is TGTGCCAGCAGCTTCGCCGGGACAGCTAACTATGGCTACACCTTC. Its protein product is CASSFAGTANYGYTF.

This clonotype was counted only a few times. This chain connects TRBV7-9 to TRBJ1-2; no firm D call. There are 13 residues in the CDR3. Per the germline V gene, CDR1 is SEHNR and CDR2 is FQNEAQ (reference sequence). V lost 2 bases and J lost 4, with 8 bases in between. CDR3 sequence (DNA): TGTGCCAGCAGCTTATCAACGAGCTATGGCTACACCTTC. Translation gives CASSLSTSYGYTF.

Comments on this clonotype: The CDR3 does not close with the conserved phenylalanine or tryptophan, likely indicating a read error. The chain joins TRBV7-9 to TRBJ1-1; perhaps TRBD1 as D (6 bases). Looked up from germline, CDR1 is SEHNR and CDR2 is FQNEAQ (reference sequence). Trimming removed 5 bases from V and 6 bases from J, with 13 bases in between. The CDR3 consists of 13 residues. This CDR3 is CASSGMGAAEAFL. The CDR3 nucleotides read TGTGCCAGCAGCGGCATGGGGGCAGCTGAAGCTTTCCTT.

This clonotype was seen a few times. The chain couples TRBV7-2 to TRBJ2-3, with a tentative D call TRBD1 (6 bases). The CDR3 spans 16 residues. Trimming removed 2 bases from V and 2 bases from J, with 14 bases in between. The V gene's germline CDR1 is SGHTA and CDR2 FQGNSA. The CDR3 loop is CASSLWITGITDTQYF. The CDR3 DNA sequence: TGTGCCAGCAGCTTATGGATAACAGGGATCACAGATACGCAGTATTTT.